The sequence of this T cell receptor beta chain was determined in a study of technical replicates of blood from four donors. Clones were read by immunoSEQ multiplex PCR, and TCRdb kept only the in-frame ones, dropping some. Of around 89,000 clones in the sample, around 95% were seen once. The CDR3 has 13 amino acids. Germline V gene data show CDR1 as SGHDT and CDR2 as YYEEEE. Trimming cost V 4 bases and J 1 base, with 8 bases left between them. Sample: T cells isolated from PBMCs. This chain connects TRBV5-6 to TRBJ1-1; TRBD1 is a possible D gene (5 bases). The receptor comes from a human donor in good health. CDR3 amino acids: CASSEDTNTEAFF. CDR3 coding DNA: TGTGCCAGCAGCGAGGACACGAACACTGAAGCTTTCTTT.